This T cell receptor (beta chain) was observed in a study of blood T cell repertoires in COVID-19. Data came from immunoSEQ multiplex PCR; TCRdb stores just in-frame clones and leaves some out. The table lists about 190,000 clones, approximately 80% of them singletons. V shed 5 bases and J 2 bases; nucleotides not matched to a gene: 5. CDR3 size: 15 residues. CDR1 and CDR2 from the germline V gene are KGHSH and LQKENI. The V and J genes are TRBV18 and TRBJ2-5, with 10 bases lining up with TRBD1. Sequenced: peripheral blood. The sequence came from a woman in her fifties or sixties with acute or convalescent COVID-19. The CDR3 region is CASSADRGEQETQYF. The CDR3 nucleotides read TGTGCCAGCTCAGCGGACAGGGGGGAACAAGAGACCCAGTACTTC.